Sequencing of this T cell receptor (beta chain) was carried out in a study of cytomegalovirus exposure and HLA in healthy donors. On the study more broadly: A subsequent analysis stated that the approximately 110 validation repertoires were run on the same platform as the roughly 700 first-cohort repertoires. Study conclusions and caveats: A classifier reportedly called cytomegalovirus status with high sensitivity and specificity. The study flagged some 170 TCR beta chains as cytomegalovirus-associated.

The approximately 130-subject validation cohort, separate from the roughly 700-subject first cohort, included the donors. This clone was seen just once. Its antigen is currently unknown. V lost 1 base to trimming and J lost 4 bases, with 16 bases between them. The CDR3 length is 16 residues. The germline CDR1 and CDR2 sequences are MGHRA and YSYEKL. Assay: immunoSEQ multiplex PCR; the TCRdb copy retains only in-frame clones and omits some. The data contain 200,000 to 250,000 clones, less than 85% of them singletons. The rearrangement joins TRBV4-1 to TRBJ1-2; unclear D gene. The source is a young woman in good health and CMV-seronegative. Sequencing was performed on PBMCs. For the CDR3, the DNA is TGCGCCAGCAGCCAAGCGAGCCAGCTCTCGGCCTATGGCTACACCTTC. The encoded protein is CASSQASQLSAYGYTF.